This T cell receptor beta chain was obtained from a study of T cells in localized non-small cell lung cancer. In the case of this clone: Its antigen is unidentified.

J gave up 4 bases and V 4 bases, and 13 bases lay outside the gene matches. In germline, CDR1 is SNHLY, CDR2 FYNNEI. CDR3 length: 17 residues. Method: immunoSEQ multiplex PCR; TCRdb's copy keeps in-frame clones and lacks some. Among about 48,000 clones listed, 70% to 80% were seen once. Study-wide points: It remains possible that heterogeneity exists, since only one tumor region was sequenced. Blood T cell density predicted longer survival; adjacent-lung clonality, shorter.

The chain has TRBV2 and TRBJ1-5; 7 bases fit TRBD1. This specimen was peripheral blood, taken before any cancer treatment. The origin of this receptor is a man aged 40 to 70 with stage I squamous cell lung carcinoma. The DNA for the CDR3 is TGTGCCAGCAGTGCGGCAGGGGGGGCCATTGCAAATCAGCCCCAGCATTTT. It translates to CASSAAGGAIANQPQHF.